This T cell receptor beta chain was sequenced in a study of long-term antiretroviral therapy in people with HIV. Study-wide findings and caveats: Data on ART adherence, viral resistance or therapy changes were unavailable. Clonal expansions arising prior to ART prevailed in the repertoire at every time point.

On this clone: Its antigen is as yet unknown.

Participants who had HIV were, without exception, treated in the United States. Version v3.0 of the immunoSEQ assay ran at survey level. The repertoire was sequenced with immunoSEQ multiplex PCR; TCRdb's copy has only in-frame clones and lacks some. The sample consists of more than 20,000 clones, around four fifths of them appearing once. The source material was unsorted PBMCs, sampled 3 years after starting antiretroviral therapy. This receptor was obtained from a young man with HIV.

The CDR3 region is CASSSAVNTEAFF. In DNA, the CDR3 is TGTGCCAGCAGTTCCGCGGTGAACACTGAAGCTTTCTTT. The V gene is TRBV7-6, the J gene TRBJ1-1; D uncertain. Germline V CDR1 and CDR2: SGHVS, FNYEAQ. Deletions cut 6 bases from V and 0 bases from J, with 8 bases between. The CDR3 is 13 residues long.